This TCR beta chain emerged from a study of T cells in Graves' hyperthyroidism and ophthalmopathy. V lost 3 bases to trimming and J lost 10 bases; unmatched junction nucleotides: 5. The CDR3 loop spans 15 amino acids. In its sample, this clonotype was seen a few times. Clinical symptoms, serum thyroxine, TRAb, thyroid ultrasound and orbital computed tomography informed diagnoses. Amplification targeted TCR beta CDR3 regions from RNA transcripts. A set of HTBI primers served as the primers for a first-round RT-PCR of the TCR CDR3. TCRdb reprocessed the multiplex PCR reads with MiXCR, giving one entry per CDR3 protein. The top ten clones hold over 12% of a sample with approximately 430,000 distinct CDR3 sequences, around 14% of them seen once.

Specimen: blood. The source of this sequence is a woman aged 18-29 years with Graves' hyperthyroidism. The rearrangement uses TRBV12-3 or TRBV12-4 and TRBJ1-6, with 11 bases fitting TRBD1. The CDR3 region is CASSFGGQGGSPLHF. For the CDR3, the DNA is TGTGCCAGCAGTTTTGGGGGACAGGGGGGATCACCCCTCCACTTT.